This T cell receptor (beta chain) was identified during a study of early T cells in non-severe SARS-CoV-2 infection. Across the study: Bulk RNA isolated from unsorted whole blood underwent sequencing; chains were not paired.

A note on this clonotype: Its antigen is unknown.

Unique molecular identifiers were added to individual cDNA molecules. TCRdb itself ran the 5' RACE reads through MiXCR, one entry per CDR3 protein. The repertoire has 35,000 to 45,000 distinct CDR3 sequences, over 8.5% of them found once; the top ten carry 10% to 15%. The CDR3 contains 17 residues. Germline V gene sequence: CDR1 SGHDN, CDR2 FVKESK. Trimming removed 0 bases at V and 1 base at J, with 12 bases between. General study findings and limits: Reliance on VDJdb matching favored anti-spike CD8 responses; private and CD4 specificities were missed.

The chain joins TRBV14 to TRBJ2-2, with D possibly being TRBD1 or TRBD2 (5 bases each). The sample consisted of whole blood. The receptor's source is an adult who was a healthcare worker with PCR-confirmed SARS-CoV-2 infection or an uninfected control (not recorded which). CDR3 protein: CASSQDIGALNTGELFF. The DNA for the CDR3 is TGTGCCAGCAGCCAAGATATCGGGGCCTTGAACACCGGGGAGCTGTTTTTT.